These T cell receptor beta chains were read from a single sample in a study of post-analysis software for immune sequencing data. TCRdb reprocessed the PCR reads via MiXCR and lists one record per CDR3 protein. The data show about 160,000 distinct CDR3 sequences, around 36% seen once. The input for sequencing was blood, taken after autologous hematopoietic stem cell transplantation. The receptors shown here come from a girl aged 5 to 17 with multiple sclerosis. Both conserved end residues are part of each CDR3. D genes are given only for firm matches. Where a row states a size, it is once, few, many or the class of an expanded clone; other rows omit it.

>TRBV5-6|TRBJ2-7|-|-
TGTGCCAGCAGCGAATCAGAAAGTACCTACGAGCAGTACTTC
CASSESESTYEQYF
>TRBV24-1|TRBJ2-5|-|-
TGTGCCACCAGTGACGCGGGACTTGCCCAGGGGACCCAGTACTTC
CATSDAGLAQGTQYF
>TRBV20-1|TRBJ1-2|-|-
TGCAGTGCTGTCGGGGATATAGTCACAGGGCGAGGAGCTGGCTACACCTTC
CSAVGDIVTGRGAGYTF
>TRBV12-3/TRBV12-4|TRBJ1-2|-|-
TGTGCCAGCAGTCCTTCAGCCTTCTATGGCTACACCTTC
CASSPSAFYGYTF
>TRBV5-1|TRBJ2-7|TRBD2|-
TGCGCCAGCAGCTTGGATCCGGGACGAGCGGGAAGGATCGACGAGCAGTACTTC
CASSLDPGRAGRIDEQYF
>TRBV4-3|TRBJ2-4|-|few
TGCGCCAGCAGCCCATGGCTACTAGTAGAGACGGCCTTGGGGCAGTACTTC
CASSPWLLVETALGQYF
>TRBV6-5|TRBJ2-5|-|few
TGTGCCAGCAGTTACGAGGGGGGACCGGGAGAGACCCAGTACTTC
CASSYEGGPGETQYF
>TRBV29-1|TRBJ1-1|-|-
TGCAGCGTTGCCAGGCGCAAGGACACTGAAGCTTTCTTT
CSVARRKDTEAFF
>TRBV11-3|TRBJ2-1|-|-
TGTGCCAGCAGTGGACCTTCCCCCAATGAGCGGTTCTTC
CASSGPSPNERFF
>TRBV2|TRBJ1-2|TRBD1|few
TGTGCCACCACCGACAGGGCTATCGGCTACACCTTC
CATTDRAIGYTF
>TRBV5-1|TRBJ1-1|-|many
TGCGCCAGCAGCTTGGGCGTAAACACTGAAGCTTTCTTT
CASSLGVNTEAFF
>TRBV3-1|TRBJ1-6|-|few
TGTGCCAGCAGCCAAGCAGACATGAATAATTCACCCCTCCACTTT
CASSQADMNNSPLHF
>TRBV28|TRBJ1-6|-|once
TGTGCCAGCAGTTTAGACGGACCCCTCCACTTT
CASSLDGPLHF
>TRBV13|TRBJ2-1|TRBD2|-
TGTGCCAGCAGCTTCTCCGGGGGGTACAATGAGCAGTTCTTC
CASSFSGGYNEQFF
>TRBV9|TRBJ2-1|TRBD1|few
TGTGCCAGCAGCGTAGCCGGACAGGGGCTCAATGAGCAGTTCTTC
CASSVAGQGLNEQFF
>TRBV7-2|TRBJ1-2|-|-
TGTGCCAGCAGCTTAGCGCTGGGGGCAGTCTCTGGCTACACCTTC
CASSLALGAVSGYTF